This T cell receptor (beta chain) was observed in a study of early T cells in non-severe SARS-CoV-2 infection. As for the study in general: Whole-blood bulk RNA, unsorted, was sequenced, and chains were unpaired. The study, taken as a whole, reports: Database matching using VDJdb favored anti-spike CD8 responses, with private and CD4 specificities left missing.

This clonotype was detected only a few times. As yet, its antigen is unknown. The germline V gene encodes CDR1 KGHSH and CDR2 LQKENI. CDR3 length equals 14 residues. Germline trimming cut 3 bases from V and 4 bases from J; bases unmatched to any gene: 3. Unique molecular identifiers were added to individual cDNA molecules. One entry per CDR3 protein results from TCRdb running MiXCR on the 5' RACE reads. Among roughly 90,000 distinct CDR3 sequences listed, around 15% were seen once. V gene TRBV18 combines with J gene TRBJ1-5; 7 bases agree with TRBD1. Sequenced input: whole blood. The sequence derives from an adult who was a healthcare worker with PCR-confirmed SARS-CoV-2 infection or an uninfected control (not recorded which). As DNA, the CDR3 is TGTGCCAGCTCACCGGGCAGGGGGAATCAGCCCCAGCATTTT. This gives the protein CASSPGRGNQPQHF.